The 17 T cell receptor beta chains in this list originate from one sample, sequenced in a study of CD8 T cells in Susac syndrome. RNA amounts of 0.5 to 1 ug underwent reverse transcription with random hexamers. MiXCR, applied by TCRdb to the immunoSEQ multiplex PCR reads, yields one record per CDR3 protein. The profile shows some 190,000 distinct CDR3 sequences, approximately 94% of them singletons. The source material was CD4+ T cells from PBMCs. These receptors were obtained from a human donor with Susac syndrome.

Only one count was recorded for this clonotype. The chain combines TRBV4-2 with TRBJ2-7; TRBD2 aligns across 13 bases. V shed 1 base, J shed 0 bases, and the junction held 3 bases outside the gene matches. Germline V gives CDR1 LGHNA, CDR2 YNFKEQ. The CDR3 sequence is 17 residues long. In DNA, the CDR3 is TGTGCCAGCAGCCAAGGACTAGCGGGGGGAAGCTCCTACGAGCAGTACTTC. This gives the protein CASSQGLAGGSSYEQYF.

This clonotype was seen only once. The CDR3 is CATSDPGTASTDTQYF. As DNA, the CDR3 is TGTGCCACCAGTGATCCAGGGACAGCTAGCACAGATACGCAGTATTTT. The rearrangement uses TRBV24-1 and TRBJ2-3; 7 nucleotides line up with TRBD1. CDR3 size: 16 residues. The J segment lost 0 bases and the V segment lost 3 bases, leaving 5 bases of the junction unmatched. Germline V gene data show CDR1 as KGHDR and CDR2 as SFDVKD.

V gene TRBV20-1 combines with J gene TRBJ2-5; D is perhaps TRBD2 (6 bases). Germline lookup yields CDR1 DFQATT and CDR2 SNEGSKA (reference sequence). The V and J ends lost 3 bases and 5 bases respectively, with 13 bases between them. CDR3 length equals 13 residues. The CDR3 region is CSASRLEGETQYF. CDR3 coding DNA: TGCAGTGCTAGCCGCCTGGAGGGGGAGACCCAGTACTTC.

This sequence joins TRBV9 and TRBJ2-5; D is possibly TRBD2 (5 bases). The CDR3 is 20 amino acids. The germline V gene encodes CDR1 SGDLS and CDR2 YYNGEE. The germline V and J ends were trimmed by 4 bases and 4 bases, with 32 bases remaining between them. CDR3 protein: CASSPRTPSWAADGVETQYF. Written as DNA, the CDR3 is TGTGCCAGCAGCCCTAGAACCCCTTCATGGGCAGCCGACGGGGTAGAGACCCAGTACTTC. The complete variable domain, with remaining parts taken from reference TRBV9 and TRBJ2-5, reads DSGVTQTPKHLITATGQRVTLRCSPRSGDLSVYWYQQSLDQGLQFLIQYYNGEERAKGNILERFSAQQFPDLHSELNLSSLELGDSALYFCASSPRTPSWAADGVETQYFGPGTRLLVL.

This chain connects TRBV2 to TRBJ2-5, with TRBD2 matching 15 bases. Per germline, CDR1 SNHLY and CDR2 FYNNEI. The CDR3 runs 16 residues. V lost 5 bases and J lost 4; bases outside the gene matches: 5. The chain's CDR3 is CASSSWTSGGAETQYF. As DNA, the CDR3 is TGTGCCAGCAGTTCCTGGACTAGCGGGGGGGCAGAGACCCAGTACTTC. Using reference TRBV2 and TRBJ2-5 for the parts outside the CDR3, the full variable domain is EPEVTQTPSHQVTQMGQEVILRCVPISNHLYFYWYRQILGQKVEFLVSFYNNEISEKSEIFDDQFSVERPDGSNFTLKIRSTKLEDSAMYFCASSSWTSGGAETQYFGPGTRLLVL.

This chain connects TRBV7-2 to TRBJ2-5, with TRBD2 matching 9 bases. V lost 5 bases to trimming and J lost 3 bases; unmatched junction nucleotides: 7. Germline V gene sequence: CDR1 SGHTA, CDR2 FQGNSA. The CDR3 is made up of 15 amino acids. The CDR3 is CASSAQGTSKETQYF. CDR3 bases: TGTGCCAGCAGCGCCCAGGGGACTAGCAAAGAGACCCAGTACTTC.

This clonotype was counted only a few times. J is TRBJ2-3 and V is TRBV3-1; possible D gene TRBD2, 6 bases. Germline V lookup: CDR1 LGHDT, CDR2 YNNKEL (reference sequence). Between the trimmed V and J ends, which lost 4 bases and 6 bases, there was a span of 23 bases. CDR3 size: 17 residues. The CDR3 DNA reads as TGTGCCAGCAGCCCTCCGCACGCGGGGCCACCCGGGGATACGCAGTATTTT. It yields the protein CASSPPHAGPPGDTQYF.

This chain uses TRBV2 with TRBJ1-6; D might be TRBD1 (6 bases). Per the germline V gene, CDR1 is SNHLY and CDR2 is FYNNEI. This CDR3 spans 15 amino acids. The V end was cut by 4 bases, the J end by 6 bases, with 13 bases between. The DNA for the CDR3 is TGTGCCAGCAGTGGATACGGACAGATTAATTCACCCCTCCACTTT. It codes for CASSGYGQINSPLHF.

V and J are TRBV5-1 and TRBJ2-2; TRBD2 matches 8 bases. The germline V gene has CDR1 SGHRS and CDR2 YFSETQ. CDR3 length: 15 amino acids. The V segment lost 5 bases and the J segment 1 base; nucleotides outside the gene matches: 4. CDR3 amino acids: CASSAGGKNTGELFF. In nucleotides, the CDR3 is TGCGCCAGCAGTGCGGGGGGCAAGAACACCGGGGAGCTGTTTTTT.

The chain couples TRBV19 to TRBJ1-4; 9 bases match TRBD1. The length of the CDR3 is 16 residues. Trimming cost V 4 bases and J 0 bases; bases outside gene matches: 3. The germline V gene encodes CDR1 LNHDA and CDR2 SQIVND (reference sequence). The CDR3 loop is CASSKGQGATNEKLFF. CDR3 DNA: TGTGCCAGTAGTAAGGGACAGGGCGCAACTAATGAAAAACTGTTTTTT.

V and J are TRBV30 and TRBJ1-4; TRBD1 matches 7 bases. CDR1 and CDR2 from the germline V gene are GTSNPN and SVGIG (reference sequence). The CDR3 is 11 amino acids. Trimming removed 7 bases from V and 8 bases from J; junction bases left unmatched: 4. The CDR3 region is CALGGQEKLFF. CDR3 nucleotides: TGTGCCTTAGGGGGCCAGGAAAAACTGTTTTTT.

The chain carries TRBV10-3 and TRBJ1-1; maybe TRBD1 (5 bases). This CDR3 has 16 amino acids. Germline loops: CDR1 ENHRY, CDR2 SYGVKD. V dropped 0 bases and J dropped 10 bases, with 21 bases sitting between them. For the CDR3, the DNA is TGTGCCATCAGTGAGTCGTCCCAGGGTCGGGGTATAGCAGCTTTCTTT. Its translation: CAISESSQGRGIAAFF.

The genes are TRBV20-1 and TRBJ1-2, with D hard to call. Trimming removed 6 bases at V and 1 base at J, with 12 bases between. Per germline, CDR1 DFQATT and CDR2 SNEGSKA (reference sequence). The CDR3 loop spans 13 amino acids. The CDR3 DNA reads as TGCAGTGCCCTCGACGGCCTTAACTATGGCTACACCTTC. Its protein is CSALDGLNYGYTF.

The J gene is TRBJ1-6, the V gene TRBV6-5; D is undetermined. CDR1 and CDR2 from the germline V gene are MNHEY and SVGAGI. CDR3 length equals 12 residues. V was clipped by 11 bases and J by 5 bases, with 10 bases between them. The chain's CDR3 is CASGENNSPLHF. The CDR3 DNA is TGTGCCTCCGGGGAGAATAATTCACCCCTCCACTTT.

CDR3 residues: CSAPGQGGVNEQFF. CDR3 DNA: TGCAGTGCTCCCGGACAGGGTGGCGTCAATGAGCAGTTCTTC. The chain combines TRBV20-1 with TRBJ2-1; the match to TRBD1 covers 8 bases. The germline gives CDR1 DFQATT, CDR2 SNEGSKA (reference sequence). The CDR3 spans 14 residues. Germline trimming cut 5 bases from V and 6 bases from J; bases unmatched to any gene: 9.

This clonotype was counted a single time. V usage is TRBV30 and J usage is TRBJ1-2; D is unresolved. The ends were cut back, 4 bases at V and 3 bases at J, with 3 bases in the middle. CDR3 length: 10 residues. Germline lookup yields CDR1 GTSNPN and CDR2 SVGIG (reference sequence). The CDR3 region has the DNA TGTGCCTGGAATGACTATGGCTACACCTTC. Translated, it gives CAWNDYGYTF. Full variable domain (remainder filled in from reference TRBV30 and TRBJ1-2): SQTIHQWPATLVQPVGSPLSLECTVEGTSNPNLYWYRQAAGRGLQLLFYSVGIGQISSEVPQNLSASRPQDRQFILSSKKLLLSDSGFYLCAWNDYGYTFGSGTRLTVV.

This chain connects TRBV14 to TRBJ1-2; D gene unclear. Germline V gene sequence: CDR1 SGHDN, CDR2 FVKESK. V was trimmed by 4 bases and J by 2 bases, leaving 17 bases between them. The CDR3 has 16 residues. The CDR3 sequence: CASSPPGGPGNYGYTF. The CDR3, as DNA: TGTGCCAGCAGCCCCCCCGGCGGACCGGGGAACTATGGCTACACCTTC.